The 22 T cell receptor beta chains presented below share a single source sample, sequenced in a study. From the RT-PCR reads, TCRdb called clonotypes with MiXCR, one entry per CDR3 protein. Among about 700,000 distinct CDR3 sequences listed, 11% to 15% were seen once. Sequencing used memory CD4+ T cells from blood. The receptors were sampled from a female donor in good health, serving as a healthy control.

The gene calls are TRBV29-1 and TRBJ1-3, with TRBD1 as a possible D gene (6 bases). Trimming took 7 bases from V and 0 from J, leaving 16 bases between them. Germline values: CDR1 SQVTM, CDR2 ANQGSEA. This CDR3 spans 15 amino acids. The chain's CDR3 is CSANLQGRSGNTIYF. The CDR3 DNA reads TGCAGCGCCAACCTTCAGGGGCGCTCTGGAAACACCATATATTTT.

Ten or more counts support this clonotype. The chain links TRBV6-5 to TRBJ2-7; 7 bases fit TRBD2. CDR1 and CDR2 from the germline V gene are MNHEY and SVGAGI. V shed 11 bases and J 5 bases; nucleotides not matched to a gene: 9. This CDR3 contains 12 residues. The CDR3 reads CAVGGLPHEQYF. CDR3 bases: TGTGCCGTGGGAGGGCTCCCCCACGAGCAGTACTTC.

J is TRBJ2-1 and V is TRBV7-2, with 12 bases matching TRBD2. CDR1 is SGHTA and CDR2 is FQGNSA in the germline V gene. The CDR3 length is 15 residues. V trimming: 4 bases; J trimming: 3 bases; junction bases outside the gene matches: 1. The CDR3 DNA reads TGTGCCAGCAGCTGGGGACTAGCGGGCTACAATGAGCAGTTCTTC. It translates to CASSWGLAGYNEQFF.

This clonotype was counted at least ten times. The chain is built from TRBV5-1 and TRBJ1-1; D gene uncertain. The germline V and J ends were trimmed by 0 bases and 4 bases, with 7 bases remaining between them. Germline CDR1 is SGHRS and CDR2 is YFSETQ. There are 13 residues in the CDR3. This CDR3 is CASSLDVSTEAFF. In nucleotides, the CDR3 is TGCGCCAGCAGCTTGGATGTTAGCACTGAAGCTTTCTTT.

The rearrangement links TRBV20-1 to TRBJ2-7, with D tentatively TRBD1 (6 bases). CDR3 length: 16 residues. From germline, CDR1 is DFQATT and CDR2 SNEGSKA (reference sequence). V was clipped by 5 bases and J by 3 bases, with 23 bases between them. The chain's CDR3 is CSAGPFGQSDRYEQYF. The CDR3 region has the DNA TGCAGTGCTGGACCATTTGGACAGTCAGATCGCTACGAGCAGTACTTC.

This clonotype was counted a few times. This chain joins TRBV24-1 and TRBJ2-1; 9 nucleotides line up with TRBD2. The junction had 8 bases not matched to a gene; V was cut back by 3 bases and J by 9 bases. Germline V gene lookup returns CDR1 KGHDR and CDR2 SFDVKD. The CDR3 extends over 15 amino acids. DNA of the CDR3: TGTGCCACCAGTGATCTCGGCGGGAGGGGCGGTGAGCAGTTCTTC. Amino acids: CATSDLGGRGGEQFF.

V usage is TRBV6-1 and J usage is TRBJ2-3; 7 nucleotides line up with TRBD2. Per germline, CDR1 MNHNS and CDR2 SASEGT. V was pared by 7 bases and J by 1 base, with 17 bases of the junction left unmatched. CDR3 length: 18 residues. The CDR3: CASTAYPRAGVGTDTQYF. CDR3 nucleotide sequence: TGTGCCAGCACCGCATACCCAAGGGCGGGAGTTGGCACAGATACGCAGTATTTT.

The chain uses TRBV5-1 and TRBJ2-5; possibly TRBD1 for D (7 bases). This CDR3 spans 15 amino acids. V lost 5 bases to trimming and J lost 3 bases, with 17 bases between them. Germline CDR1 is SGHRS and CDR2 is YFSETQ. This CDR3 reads CASRPRGDSEETQYF. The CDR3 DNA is TGCGCCAGCAGGCCAAGGGGGGACAGTGAAGAGACCCAGTACTTC.

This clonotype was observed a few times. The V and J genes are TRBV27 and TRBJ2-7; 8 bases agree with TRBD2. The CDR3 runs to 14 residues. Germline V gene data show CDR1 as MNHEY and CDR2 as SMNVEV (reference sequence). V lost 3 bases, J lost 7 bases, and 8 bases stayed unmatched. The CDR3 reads CASSFGTRPDEQYF. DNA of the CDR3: TGTGCCAGCAGTTTTGGGACTAGGCCGGATGAGCAGTACTTC.

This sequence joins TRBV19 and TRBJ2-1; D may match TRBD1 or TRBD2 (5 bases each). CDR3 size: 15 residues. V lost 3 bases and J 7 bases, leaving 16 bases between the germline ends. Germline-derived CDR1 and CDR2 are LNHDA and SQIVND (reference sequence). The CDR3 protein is CASSIAGRTINEQFF. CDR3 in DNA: TGTGCCAGTAGTATTGCGGGTCGGACAATTAATGAGCAGTTCTTC. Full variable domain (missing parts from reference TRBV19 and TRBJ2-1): DGGITQSPKYLFRKEGQNVTLSCEQNLNHDAMYWYRQDPGQGLRLIYYSQIVNDFQKGDIAEGYSVSREKKESFPLTVTSAQKNPTAFYLCASSIAGRTINEQFFGPGTRLTVL.

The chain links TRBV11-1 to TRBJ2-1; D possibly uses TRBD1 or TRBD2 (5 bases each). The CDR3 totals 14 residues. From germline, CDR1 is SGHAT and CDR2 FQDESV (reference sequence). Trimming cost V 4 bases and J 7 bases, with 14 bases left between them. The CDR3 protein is CASSSFRDGNEQFF. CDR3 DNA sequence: TGTGCCAGCAGCTCTTTTAGGGACGGGAATGAGCAGTTCTTC.

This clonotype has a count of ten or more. CDR3 in amino acids: CAISQTGRSYNEQFF. CDR3 in DNA: TGTGCCATCAGCCAGACAGGACGCTCCTACAATGAGCAGTTCTTC. This sequence joins TRBV10-3 and TRBJ2-1, with a tentative D call TRBD1 (6 bases). V was pared by 6 bases and J by 0 bases, with 12 bases between. The germline V gene has CDR1 ENHRY and CDR2 SYGVKD. The CDR3 loop spans 15 amino acids.

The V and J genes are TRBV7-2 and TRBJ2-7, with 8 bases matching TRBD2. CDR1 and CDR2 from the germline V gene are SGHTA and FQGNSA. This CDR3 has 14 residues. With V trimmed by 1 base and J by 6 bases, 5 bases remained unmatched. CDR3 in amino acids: CASSLERERSEQYF. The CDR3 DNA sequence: TGTGCCAGCAGCTTAGAGCGGGAGCGGAGCGAGCAGTACTTC. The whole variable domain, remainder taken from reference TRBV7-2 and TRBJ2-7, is GAGVSQSPSNKVTEKGKDVELRCDPISGHTALYWYRQSLGQGLEFLIYFQGNSAPDKSGLPSDRFSAERTGGSVSTLTIQRTQQEDSAVYLCASSLERERSEQYFGPGTRLTVT.

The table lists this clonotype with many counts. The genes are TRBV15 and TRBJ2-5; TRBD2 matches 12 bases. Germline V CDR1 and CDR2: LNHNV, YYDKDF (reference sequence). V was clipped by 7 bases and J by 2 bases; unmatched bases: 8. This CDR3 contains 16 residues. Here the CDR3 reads CATTPGLAGPQETQYF. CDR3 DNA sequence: TGTGCCACCACCCCGGGACTAGCGGGTCCTCAAGAGACCCAGTACTTC.

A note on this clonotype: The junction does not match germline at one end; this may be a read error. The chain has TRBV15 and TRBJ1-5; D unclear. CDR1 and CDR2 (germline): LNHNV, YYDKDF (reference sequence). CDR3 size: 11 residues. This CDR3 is CATSRDNSPNF. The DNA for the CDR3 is TGTGCCACCAGCAGAGATAATTCACCCAATTTT.

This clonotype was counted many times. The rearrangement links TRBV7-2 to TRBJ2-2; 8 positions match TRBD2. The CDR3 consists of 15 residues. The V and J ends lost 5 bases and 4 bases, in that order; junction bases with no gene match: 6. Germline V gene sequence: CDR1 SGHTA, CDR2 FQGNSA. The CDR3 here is CASSALAGGTGELFF. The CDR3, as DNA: TGTGCCAGCAGCGCACTCGCGGGAGGCACCGGGGAGCTGTTTTTT.

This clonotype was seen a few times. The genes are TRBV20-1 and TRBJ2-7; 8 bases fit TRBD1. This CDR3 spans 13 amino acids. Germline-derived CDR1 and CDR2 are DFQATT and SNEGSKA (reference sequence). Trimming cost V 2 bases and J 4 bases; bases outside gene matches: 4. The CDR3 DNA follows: TGCAGTGCTAGACGCGGACAGGGTTACGAGCAGTACTTC. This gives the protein CSARRGQGYEQYF.

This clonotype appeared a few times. This CDR3 is CASSLGLREAGGQTQYF. CDR3 in DNA: TGTGCCAGCAGCTTAGGGTTGCGGGAAGCGGGGGGACAGACCCAGTACTTC. The V and J genes are TRBV11-2 and TRBJ2-5; 9 bases are a match to TRBD2. This CDR3 spans 17 amino acids. In germline, CDR1 is SGHAT, CDR2 FQNNGV. Trimming removed 1 base from V and 6 bases from J; junction bases left unmatched: 12.

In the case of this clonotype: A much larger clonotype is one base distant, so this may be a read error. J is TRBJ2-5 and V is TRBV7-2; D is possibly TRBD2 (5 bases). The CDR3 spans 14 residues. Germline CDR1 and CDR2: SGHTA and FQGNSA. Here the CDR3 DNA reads TGTGCCAGCAGCTTAGTTTCGGGAAAGGAGACCAAGTACTTC. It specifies CASSLVSGKETKYF.

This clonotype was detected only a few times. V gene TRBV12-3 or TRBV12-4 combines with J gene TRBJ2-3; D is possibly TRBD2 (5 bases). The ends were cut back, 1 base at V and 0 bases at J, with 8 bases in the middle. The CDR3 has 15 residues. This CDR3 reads CASSLGTFSTDTQYF. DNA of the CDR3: TGTGCCAGCAGTTTAGGGACTTTTAGCACAGATACGCAGTATTTT.

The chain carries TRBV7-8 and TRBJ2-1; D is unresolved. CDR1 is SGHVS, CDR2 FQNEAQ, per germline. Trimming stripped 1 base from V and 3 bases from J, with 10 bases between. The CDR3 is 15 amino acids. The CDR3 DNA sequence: TGTGCCAGCAGCTTAGAGTGGGCAGGCTACAATGAGCAGTTCTTC. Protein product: CASSLEWAGYNEQFF.

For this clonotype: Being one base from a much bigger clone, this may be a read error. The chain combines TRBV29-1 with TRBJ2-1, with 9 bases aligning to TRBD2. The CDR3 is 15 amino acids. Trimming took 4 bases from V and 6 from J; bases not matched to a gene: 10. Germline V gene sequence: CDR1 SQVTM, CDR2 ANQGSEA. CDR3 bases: TGCAGCGTTGGCATAGGACCAGCGGGAGGCAATGAGCAGTTCTTC. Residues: CSVGIGPAGGNEQFF.